This section outlines one T cell receptor (beta chain) sequence together with its context. The specificity of this receptor is unknown. No base quality information exists; no much larger clone differs at one position. TCR CDR3 regions were amplified from genomic DNA by multiplex PCR using the deep immunoSEQ assay. Extracted genomic DNA from each cell subset was spread evenly across all wells of several immunoSEQ 96-well plates, with each plate serving as a replicate. For sorted subsets, roughly 0.2 ug genomic DNA, equal to tens of thousands of T cell genomes, was loaded into each replicate PCR. Purified libraries were measured with a Qubit 3.0 fluorometer, size-checked on a Bioanalyzer 2100, and measured again with the KAPA Library Quantification kit. Each immunoSEQ 96-well plate was sequenced on its own single-read 150-cycle Illumina NextSeq 550 flow cell. As for the original processing: Because the immunoSEQ output included only junctional sequences and no quality scores, the filtering could not be the same as the filtering used for full-length reads. To assign V/J genes and CDR3, sequences were annotated using PyIR, a Python wrapper for IgBLAST v1.9, with IMGT germline references. Reads with weak V/J assignments (E-value above 1e-6), missing CDR3, stop codons, out-of-frame junctions, or ambiguous translated residues were removed. A V3J clonotype was defined by an identical inferred V gene, J gene, and CDR3 amino acid sequence. Percentage overlap between repertoires was calculated by dividing the number of shared unique clonotypes by the size of the smaller repertoire. Three approaches were used to assess repertoire richness: RTK rarefaction, the Chao1 estimator, and Recon v2.1 estimates of unobserved clonotypes. Generation probabilities were computed with OLGA for all TCRbeta clonotypes obtained by the gDNA method from a few donors. In TCRdb, the immuneACCESS table is reduced to in-frame sequences with V and J assigned. These tables do not hold every clone; where another copy was compared, an unresolved V gene accounts for under half, and the others remain unexplained. V and J calls and clone size are as listed in that table; D and trimming were resolved from the DNA. This sample holds about 190,000 clones; 66% were observed only once. The top ten clonotypes cover about 10% of the sample.

The data stem from a study of shared clonotypes between healthy human individuals (dated by TCRdb to 2020 to 2022). Background for the entire study: The cohort included a few men and a couple of women between 18 and 49 years of age. For each donor, CD4 naive and CD4 memory were each run on three plates, CD8 naive on two plates, and CD8 memory on one plate. To estimate repertoire size and how much clonotypes are shared between individuals, the study performed deep sequencing of blood TCR repertoires from about five healthy adults. To increase sequencing depth and limit assay-specific biases, TCR repertoire library preparation and sequencing were carried out by different laboratories using diverse techniques. Leukapheresis yielded between about 0.9 and 8.9 billion PBMCs per donor.

Overall results and qualifications from the work: Sharing across a few donors was observed for around 5% of naive CD4, 3% to 4% of naive CD8, about 2.3% of memory CD4, and around 0.4% of memory CD8 clonotypes. Clonotypes shared by all four sorted-subset donors showed higher generation probabilities than non-shared clonotypes. Rarefaction of sorted-subset datasets indicated incomplete sequencing despite the large sequencing depth. Naive subsets generally had larger estimated clonotype richness than memory subsets did. Based on pairwise subsampling, the degree of clonotype sharing among donors was expected to be affected by sequencing depth. Sampling was restricted to blood, and TCR repertoires in tissues likely differ from the TCR repertoires found in blood. The genetic and exposure-history diversity represented was limited by the small number of donors.

The donors were healthy, HIV-negative adults with no recently reported acute infections or vaccinations. Every donor was a Caucasian adult living in Nashville, Tennessee, USA. CD4+ T cells were enriched by magnetic negative selection; naive cells were then positively selected on CD45RA, and the negative fraction formed the memory subset. After blood collection by leukapheresis, PBMCs were isolated using Ficoll-Histopaque density gradient centrifugation and then cryopreserved in the vapor phase of liquid nitrogen. Analytical flow cytometry was used to check the purity and quantity of every magnetically sorted T cell population. Genomic DNA was isolated from each sorted fraction and quantified by UV absorbance on a Nanodrop 2000c. This TCR derives from a man aged 30 to 39 in good health. The sequenced sample consisted of memory CD4+ T cells sorted from blood. The label giving this sample's cell subset or site can be read as: CD45RA-negative fraction.

DNA sequence: TGTGCCAGCAGCTTGACCGGGGCCGGAGAGACCCAGTACTTC. It codes for CASSLTGAGETQYF. Recombination connected TRBV5-4 to TRBJ2-5, with the D call tentatively TRBD1 or TRBD2, each fitting 5 bases. Including the terminal cysteine and phenylalanine, the CDR3 comprises 14 residues. The DNA shown is the 42-base CDR3, in frame from base 1. CDR1 and CDR2 are read off the germline V gene (reference sequence) as SGHNT and YYREEE. At the junction V is shortened by 1 base and J by 4 bases, with 11 bases in between. The CDR3 plus the reference TRBV5-4 and TRBJ2-5 genes for the other parts give the full variable domain: ETGVTQSPTHLIKTRGQQVTLRCSSQSGHNTVSWYQQALGQGPQFIFQYYREEENGRGNFPPRFSGLQFPNYSSELNVNALELDDSALYLCASSLTGAGETQYFGPGTRLLVL.